This T cell receptor (beta chain) was profiled in a study of blood T cell repertoires in COVID-19. Study-wide background: COVID-19 samples collected from the United States, Italy and Spain covered acute and convalescent phases. The analysed material was cDNA or gDNA that came from T cells, B-cell-depleted T cells, or PBMCs.

This study enrolled people aged about 18 to 100 from roughly 22 US geographic areas. Original methodology: It was from reference gene primer amplification that nucleated cell counts were estimated. Using immunoSEQ multiplex PCR, the repertoire was profiled, and TCRdb retains in-frame clones only, with some absent. That table gives V, J and clone size, and the DNA gave D and trimming. The sample consists of about 430,000 clones, about 88% of them appearing once. The ends lost 3 bases at V and 9 bases at J; junction bases unmatched: 4. The CDR3 sequence is 13 residues long. The sample consisted of PBMCs or T cells enriched from blood (not recorded which). The rearrangement links TRBV12-3 or TRBV12-4 to TRBJ2-3, with 9 bases aligning to TRBD1. The source is a woman under 30 who had been exposed to COVID-19. The CDR3: CASSFRTGDTQYF. The CDR3 DNA sequence: TGTGCCAGCAGTTTTCGGACAGGGGACACGCAGTATTTT.